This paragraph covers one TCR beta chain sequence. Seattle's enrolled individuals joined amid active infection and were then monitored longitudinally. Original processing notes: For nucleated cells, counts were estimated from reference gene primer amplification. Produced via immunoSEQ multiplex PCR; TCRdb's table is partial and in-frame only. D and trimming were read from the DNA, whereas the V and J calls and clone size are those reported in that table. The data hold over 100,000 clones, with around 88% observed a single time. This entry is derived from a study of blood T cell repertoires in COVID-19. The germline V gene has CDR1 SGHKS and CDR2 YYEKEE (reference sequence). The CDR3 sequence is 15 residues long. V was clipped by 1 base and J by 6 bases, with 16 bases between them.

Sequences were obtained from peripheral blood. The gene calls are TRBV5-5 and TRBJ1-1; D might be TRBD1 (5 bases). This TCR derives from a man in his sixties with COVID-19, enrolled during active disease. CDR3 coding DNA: TGTGCCAGCAGCTTGATTCTCGGCGGGGCCGCTGAAGCTTTCTTT. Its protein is CASSLILGGAAEAFF.